Sequencing of this T cell receptor (beta chain) was carried out in a study of blood T cell repertoires in COVID-19. Libraries were prepared by immunoSEQ multiplex PCR; TCRdb keeps only in-frame clonotypes and omits some of them. The sample includes about 120,000 clones, around 91% of them seen just once. This CDR3 contains 11 residues. From germline, CDR1 is MGHDK and CDR2 SYGVNS. Trimming left V 2 bases short and J 14 bases short, with 7 bases between. The sequence came from a man between 65 and 85 years old with active or convalescent COVID-19. Specimen: peripheral blood. This sequence joins TRBV25-1 and TRBJ1-6; D is unresolved. The CDR3 region has the DNA TGTGCCAGCAGTGAAGGAGTTTCCCTCCACTTT. Encoded protein: CASSEGVSLHF.